One sample yielded the 10 T cell receptor beta chains listed below, sequenced in a study of PD-L1 blockade in urothelial cancer. Produced via immunoSEQ multiplex PCR; TCRdb's table is partial and in-frame only. The sample has about 24,000 clones; less than 90% are singletons. Material: PBMCs, obtained around atezolizumab (anti-PD-L1) treatment. The receptors here all came from a man in his 70s with urothelial cancer.

V usage is TRBV27 and J usage is TRBJ2-3; 9 bases are shared with TRBD1. V was clipped by 5 bases and J by 2 bases; unmatched bases: 8. Looked up from germline, CDR1 is MNHEY and CDR2 is SMNVEV (reference sequence). The CDR3 loop spans 16 amino acids. CDR3 protein: CASSPYRTGVTDTQYF. DNA of the CDR3: TGTGCCAGCAGTCCCTACCGGACAGGGGTCACAGATACGCAGTATTTT.

V is TRBV6-5 and J is TRBJ2-2, with TRBD2 identical over 8 bases. V was pared by 6 bases and J by 2 bases, with 5 bases of the junction left unmatched. This CDR3 comprises 15 residues. Germline CDR1 is MNHEY and CDR2 is SVGAGI. DNA of the CDR3: TGTGCCAGCAGGACCACTAGCGGTAACACCGGGGAGCTGTTTTTT. Protein: CASRTTSGNTGELFF.

The chain links TRBV10-1 to TRBJ2-1; D might be TRBD1 (5 bases). Germline CDR1 reads WNHNN; CDR2 reads SYGVQD (reference sequence). The CDR3 runs to 17 residues. With 4 bases removed from V and 4 bases from J, the gap between germline ends came to 20 bases. DNA of the CDR3: TGCGCCAGCAGTGGGAGTTTCGAAAAAAGGGGTTACAATGAGCAGTTCTTC. Translation: CASSGSFEKRGYNEQFF.

The CDR3 spells CASSPELAKNIQYF. CDR3 DNA sequence: TGTGCCAGCTCACCAGAGCTAGCCAAAAACATTCAGTACTTC. V gene TRBV18 combines with J gene TRBJ2-4; D gene uncertain. Germline CDR1 reads KGHSH; CDR2 reads LQKENI. The CDR3 sequence is 14 residues long. Deletions cut 2 bases from V and 0 bases from J, with 5 bases between.

V usage is TRBV30 and J usage is TRBJ1-4; D gene unclear. CDR1 and CDR2 from the germline V gene are GTSNPN and SVGIG (reference sequence). Trimming pared 3 bases from V and 1 base from J, leaving 15 bases between. The CDR3 has 16 amino acids. The CDR3 spells CAWRSSPMRTNEKLFF. The CDR3 coding sequence is TGTGCCTGGAGGTCCTCACCCATGCGAACTAATGAAAAACTGTTTTTT.

The chain employs TRBV4-1 and TRBJ1-3; weak D call: TRBD1 (6 bases). The germline CDR1 and CDR2 sequences are MGHRA and YSYEKL. V was pared by 2 bases and J by 0 bases, with 14 bases between. This CDR3 has 17 residues. The CDR3 protein is CASSQLGTKSSGNTIYF. DNA of the CDR3: TGCGCCAGCAGCCAACTGGGGACAAAGAGCTCTGGAAACACCATATATTTT.

The V call is TRBV19, the J call TRBJ2-2, with a weak D call TRBD2 (6 bases). The V and J ends lost 1 base and 3 bases respectively, with 18 bases between them. The CDR3 extends over 18 amino acids. Germline V lookup: CDR1 LNHDA, CDR2 SQIVND (reference sequence). CDR3 DNA: TGTGCCAGTAGTATAGGCCCAAGGTTTCGGGAGTACACCGGGGAGCTGTTTTTT. Protein sequence: CASSIGPRFREYTGELFF.

V and J are TRBV28 and TRBJ2-3; perhaps TRBD1 as D (6 bases). Trimming cost V 2 bases and J 2 bases, with 17 bases left between them. This CDR3 region has 17 residues. In germline, CDR1 is MDHEN, CDR2 SYDVKM. The CDR3 sequence is CASSLARTDVSTDTQYF. The CDR3 DNA follows: TGTGCCAGCAGTTTAGCCCGGACAGATGTTTCCACAGATACGCAGTATTTT.

The chain joins TRBV7-8 to TRBJ1-2; D may be TRBD1 (6 bases). The CDR3 is 15 amino acids. The ends were cut back, 2 bases at V and 4 bases at J, with 14 bases in the middle. The germline gives CDR1 SGHVS, CDR2 FQNEAQ. Here the CDR3 reads CASSLRRGATYGYTF. CDR3 sequence (DNA): TGTGCCAGCAGCTTACGGCGGGGGGCCACCTATGGCTACACCTTC.

This rearrangement joins TRBV29-1 to TRBJ2-3, with TRBD1 matching over 8 bases. This CDR3 is 14 amino acids long. The germline V gene has CDR1 SQVTM and CDR2 ANQGSEA. Trimming at V came to 6 bases and at J to 2 bases, leaving 7 bases not matched to a gene. The CDR3 nucleotides are TGCAGCGTAGCGACAGGGGAGGTCACAGATACGCAGTATTTT. It yields the protein CSVATGEVTDTQYF.